Each of the 8 T cell receptor beta chains below was sequenced from the same sample in a study of human T cells and chemical hapten exposure. Time point reported: healthy volunteer bleed at 2 weeks. From whole blood left unfractionated, total RNA was extracted. MiXCR, run by TCRdb on the RACE reads, gives a single entry per CDR3 protein. The sample includes about 47,000 distinct CDR3 sequences, roughly 4.5% of them seen just once. Sequenced material: whole blood. The receptors were gathered from a human donor in good health. Some clones in this sample may be carry-over from other donors' samples.

This clonotype showed up just a few times. The chain employs TRBV11-2 and TRBJ2-3; 8 nucleotides match TRBD2. V was pared by 5 bases and J by 5 bases, with 6 bases of the junction left unmatched. The length of the CDR3 is 14 residues. The germline V gene has CDR1 SGHAT and CDR2 FQNNGV. The CDR3 protein is CASSPTSVGDTQYF. The CDR3 coding sequence is TGTGCCAGCAGCCCGACTAGCGTCGGAGATACGCAGTATTTT.

This clonotype was observed a handful of times. This sequence joins TRBV12-3 or TRBV12-4 and TRBJ1-4; TRBD1 matches 8 bases. This CDR3 spans 14 amino acids. V shed 8 bases, J shed 2 bases, and the junction held 4 bases outside the gene matches. CDR3 loop: CASGTGGTNEKLFF. The CDR3, as DNA: TGTGCCAGCGGAACAGGGGGGACTAATGAAAAACTGTTTTTT.

This clonotype has at least ten counts. The chain is built from TRBV6-5 and TRBJ2-1; D possibly corresponds to TRBD2 (5 bases). V lost 11 bases and J 0 bases, leaving 17 bases between the germline ends. Germline V CDR1 and CDR2: MNHEY, SVGAGI. This CDR3 is 15 amino acids long. The CDR3 is CAAGTRASSYNEQFF. CDR3 coding DNA: TGTGCCGCCGGAACGAGGGCGAGCTCCTACAATGAGCAGTTCTTC.

This clonotype was detected a few times. CDR3 sequence (DNA): TGTGCCTGGAGTGTACGAAGCCGGGCCTCTTTGTCCACCGGGGAGCTGTTTTTT. It encodes CAWSVRSRASLSTGELFF. The rearrangement joins TRBV30 to TRBJ2-2; D call uncertain. V lost 0 bases and J lost 4, with 21 bases in between. Germline CDR1 is GTSNPN and CDR2 is SVGIG (reference sequence). The CDR3 runs 18 residues.

This clonotype was seen at least ten times. The genes are TRBV7-2 and TRBJ2-5; no clear D. Germline V lookup: CDR1 SGHTA, CDR2 FQGNSA. This CDR3 region has 13 residues. V was clipped by 2 bases and J by 1 base, with 5 bases between them. DNA of the CDR3: TGTGCCAGCAGCTTACGAACCCAAGAGACCCAGTACTTC. It translates to CASSLRTQETQYF.

This clonotype showed up many times. The chain combines TRBV4-1 with TRBJ2-2; TRBD2 matches at 14 bases. V dropped 2 bases and J dropped 6; count of bases not matched to a gene: 11. Germline CDR1 and CDR2: MGHRA and YSYEKL. This CDR3 has 19 residues. The CDR3 protein is CASSQITPGLAGGPGELFF. In nucleotides, the CDR3 is TGCGCCAGCAGCCAAATAACTCCAGGACTAGCGGGAGGACCCGGGGAGCTGTTTTTT.

This clonotype was counted a few times. The V and J genes are TRBV7-8 and TRBJ2-1; tentatively, D is TRBD2 (6 bases). The CDR3 has 15 residues. Germline V lookup: CDR1 SGHVS, CDR2 FQNEAQ. V was trimmed by 2 bases and J by 0 bases, leaving 8 bases between them. In DNA, the CDR3 is TGTGCCAGCAGCTTATACGGGAGCTCCTACAATGAGCAGTTCTTC. Translating it yields CASSLYGSSYNEQFF.

Comments on this clonotype: This may arise from a read error, as a much more abundant clone is one base away. The chain carries TRBV28 and TRBJ1-1; D may be TRBD1 (5 bases). CDR3 length: 18 residues. Germline assignment: CDR1 MDHEN and CDR2 SYDVKM. The V gene lost 9 bases and the J gene lost 4 bases, with 30 bases spanning the gap. The CDR3 sequence: CARSLAPMGVGTTTEAFF. The CDR3 DNA reads as TGTGCCAGGAGTCTAGCCCCGATGGGAGTCGGGACGACCACTGAAGCTTTCTTT.